This T cell receptor beta chain originates from a study of spatial heterogeneity in lung cancer. Across the whole study: Bulk RNA-seq from matched material yielded a T cell module score that correlated strongly with TCR transcript counts in tumor regions. Notes on the study in general: The study found that expanded intratumoral alpha and beta TCR counts tracked tumor mutation counts.

Time point of the sample: sample taken at primary tumor resection. Samples were obtained from 65 to 80 donors, all untreated early-stage non-small cell lung cancer patients. The input material, whole RNA from tumor, nontumor lung or frozen PBMC, was sequenced unsorted. This clonotype is classed as medium-sized (0.01 to 0.1%). The antigen is not known. Individually, TCR cDNA molecules were each labelled with a unique molecular identifier. Via MiXCR, TCRdb re-called the 5' RACE reads, giving one row per CDR3 protein. The table has thousands of distinct CDR3 sequences, around 39% seen once. This receptor was identified in a male donor with early-stage non-small cell lung cancer. The sample here was lung tumor tissue, taken at surgery.

CDR3 loop: CASSQDGGQGATGELFF. The CDR3 coding sequence is TGTGCCAGCAGCCAAGATGGGGGACAGGGGGCAACCGGGGAGCTGTTTTTT. V gene TRBV4-2 combines with J gene TRBJ2-2, with TRBD1 matching 12 bases. Germline CDR1 and CDR2: LGHNA and YNFKEQ. The CDR3 is 17 amino acids. V lost 0 bases, J lost 5 bases, and 4 bases stayed unmatched.